Included here is one T cell receptor beta chain sequence, with context. Its antigen is not identified. Germline V gene sequence: CDR1 SQVTM, CDR2 ANQGSEA. The CDR3 extends over 12 amino acids. With 3 bases clipped from V and 15 bases from J, the junction kept 10 bases outside the gene matches. The sample comes from a study of T-cell reconstitution after alpha-beta-depleted transplantation in children. Study observations and caveats: Some patients' high day-60 TCRbeta diversity was traced to surviving recipient T cells and thymic progenitors. Several hundred rapidly expanded clones from non-depleted graft cells reportedly supplied alpha-beta T cells about two months post-transplant. Most T-cell counts and diversity one year after the transplant came from T cells that were newly produced.

Library preparation (for TCRbeta) was performed with unique molecular identifiers. TCRdb used MiXCR to reprocess the PCR reads, holding one entry per CDR3 protein. Of about 240,000 distinct CDR3 sequences listed, roughly a quarter are singletons. V is TRBV29-1 and J is TRBJ2-1; 8 positions match TRBD2. This TCR derives from a girl aged 2-10 years with Fanconi anemia, due to receive a stem cell transplant. Sample: PBMCs, taken before TCRalphabeta/CD19-depleted stem cell transplant. The CDR3, as DNA: TGCAGCGTTGAGGTTAGCGGGGTGCTTCCGTTCTTC. As protein: CSVEVSGVLPFF.